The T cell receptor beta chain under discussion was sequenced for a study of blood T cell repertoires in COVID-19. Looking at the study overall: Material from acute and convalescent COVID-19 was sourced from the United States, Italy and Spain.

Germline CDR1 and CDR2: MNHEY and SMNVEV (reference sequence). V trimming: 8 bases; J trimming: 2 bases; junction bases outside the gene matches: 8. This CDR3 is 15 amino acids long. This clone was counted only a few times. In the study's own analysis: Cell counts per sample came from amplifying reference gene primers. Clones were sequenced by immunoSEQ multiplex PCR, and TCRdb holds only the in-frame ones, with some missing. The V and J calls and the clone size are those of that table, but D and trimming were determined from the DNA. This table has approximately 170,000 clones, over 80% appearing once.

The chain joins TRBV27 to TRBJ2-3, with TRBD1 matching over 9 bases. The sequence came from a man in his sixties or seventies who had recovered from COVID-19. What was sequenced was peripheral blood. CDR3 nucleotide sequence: TGTGCCAGCGCCTCCGGGACAGGGCACACAGATACGCAGTATTTT. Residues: CASASGTGHTDTQYF.